The clone carrying this TCR beta chain has just a few counts. Its antigen remains unknown. This sample was taken from a study of glioma-infiltrating T cells. Study outcomes and limitations: Tissue and blood shared very few CDR3 sequences. Above-expected tissue-blood divergence occurred in all gliomas, most in low-grade ones.

Germline V gene sequence: CDR1 SGHKS, CDR2 YYEKEE (reference sequence). The V end lost 2 bases, the J end lost 3 bases, and 11 bases lay between the germline ends. The CDR3 is 14 amino acids. Using RNA template, CDR3s of TCR alpha and beta were amplified with iRepertoire arm-PCR. One-step reverse transcription and amplification started from approximately 100-400 ng of tissue mRNA or PBMC total RNA. MiXCR, run by TCRdb on the multiplex PCR reads, gives a single entry per CDR3 protein. The sample records around 180,000 distinct CDR3 sequences, over 40% being singletons. This chain links TRBV5-5 with TRBJ2-5, with a weak D call TRBD1 (5 bases). The specimen was glioma tissue, nonneoplastic brain tissue, or PBMCs (not recorded which). The TCR comes from a human donor with low-grade glioma or glioblastoma, undergoing nonglioma brain surgery, or in good health (not recorded which). The CDR3 coding sequence is TGTGCCAGCAGCTTCCCAGGGAAAGAAGAGACCCAGTACTTC. Translation gives CASSFPGKEETQYF. Complete variable domain (other parts from reference TRBV5-5 and TRBJ2-5): DAGVTQSPTHLIKTRGQQVTLRCSPISGHKSVSWYQQVLGQGPQFIFQYYEKEERGRGNFPDRFSARQFPNYSSELNVNALLLGDSALYLCASSFPGKEETQYFGPGTRLLVL.